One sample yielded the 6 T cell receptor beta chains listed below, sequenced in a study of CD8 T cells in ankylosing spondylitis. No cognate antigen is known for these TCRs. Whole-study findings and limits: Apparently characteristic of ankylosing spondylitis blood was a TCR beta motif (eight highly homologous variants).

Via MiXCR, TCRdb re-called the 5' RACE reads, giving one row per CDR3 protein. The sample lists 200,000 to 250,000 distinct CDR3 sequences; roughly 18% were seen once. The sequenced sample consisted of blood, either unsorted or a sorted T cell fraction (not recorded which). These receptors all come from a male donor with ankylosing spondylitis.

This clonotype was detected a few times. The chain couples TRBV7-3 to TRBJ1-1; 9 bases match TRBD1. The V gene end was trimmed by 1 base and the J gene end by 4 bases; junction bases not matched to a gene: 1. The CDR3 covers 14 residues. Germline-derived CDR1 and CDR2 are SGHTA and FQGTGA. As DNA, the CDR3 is TGTGCCAGCAGCTTAATGGGACAGGGCACTGAAGCTTTCTTT. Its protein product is CASSLMGQGTEAFF.

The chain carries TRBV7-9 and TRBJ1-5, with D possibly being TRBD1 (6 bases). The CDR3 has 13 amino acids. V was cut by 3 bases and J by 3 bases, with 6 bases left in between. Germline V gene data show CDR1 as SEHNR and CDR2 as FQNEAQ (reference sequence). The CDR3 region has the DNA TGTGCCAGCAGCTTGGGACACAATCAGCCCCAGCATTTT. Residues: CASSLGHNQPQHF.

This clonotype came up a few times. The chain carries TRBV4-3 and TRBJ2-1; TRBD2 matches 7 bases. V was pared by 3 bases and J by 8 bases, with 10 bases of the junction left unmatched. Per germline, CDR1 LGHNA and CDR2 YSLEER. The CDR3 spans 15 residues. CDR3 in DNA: TGCGCCAGCAGCCAGGCTCGCCGGGAGGTGGATGAGCAGTTCTTC. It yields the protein CASSQARREVDEQFF.

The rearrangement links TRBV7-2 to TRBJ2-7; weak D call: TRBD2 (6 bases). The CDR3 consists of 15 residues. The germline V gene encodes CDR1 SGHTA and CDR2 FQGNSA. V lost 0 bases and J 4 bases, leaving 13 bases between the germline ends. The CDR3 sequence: CASSLADGSQYEQYF. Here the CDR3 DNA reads TGTGCCAGCAGCTTAGCCGACGGGAGCCAGTACGAGCAGTACTTC.

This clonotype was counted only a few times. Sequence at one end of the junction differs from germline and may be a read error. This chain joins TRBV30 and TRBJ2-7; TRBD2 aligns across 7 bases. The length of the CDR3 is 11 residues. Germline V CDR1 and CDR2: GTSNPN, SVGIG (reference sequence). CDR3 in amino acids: CGSGYPYEQYF. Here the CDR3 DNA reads TGCGGTAGCGGGTACCCCTACGAGCAGTACTTC.

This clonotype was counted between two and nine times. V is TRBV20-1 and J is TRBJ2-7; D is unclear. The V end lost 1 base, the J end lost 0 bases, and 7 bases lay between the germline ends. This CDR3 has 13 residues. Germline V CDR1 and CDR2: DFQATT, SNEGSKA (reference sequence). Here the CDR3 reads CSARVIVSYEQYF. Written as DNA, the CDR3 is TGCAGTGCTAGAGTTATAGTCTCCTACGAGCAGTACTTC.